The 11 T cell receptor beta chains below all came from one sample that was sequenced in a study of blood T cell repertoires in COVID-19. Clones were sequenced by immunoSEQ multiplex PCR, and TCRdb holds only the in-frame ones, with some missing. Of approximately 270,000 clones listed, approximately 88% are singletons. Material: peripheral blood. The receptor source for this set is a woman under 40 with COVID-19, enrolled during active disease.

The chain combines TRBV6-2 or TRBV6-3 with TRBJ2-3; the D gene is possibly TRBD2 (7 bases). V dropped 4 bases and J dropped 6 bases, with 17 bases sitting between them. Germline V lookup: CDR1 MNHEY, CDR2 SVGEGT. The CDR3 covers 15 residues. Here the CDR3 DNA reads TGTGCCAGCAGTTTCGAGGGGGGGCGTTTCGATACGCAGTATTTT. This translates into CASSFEGGRFDTQYF.

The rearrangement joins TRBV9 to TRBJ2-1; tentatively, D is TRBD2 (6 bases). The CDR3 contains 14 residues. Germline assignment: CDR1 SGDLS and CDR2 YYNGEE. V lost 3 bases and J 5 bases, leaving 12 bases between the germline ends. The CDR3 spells CASSGVGTHNEQFF. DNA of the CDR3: TGTGCCAGCAGCGGGGTGGGGACTCACAATGAGCAGTTCTTC.

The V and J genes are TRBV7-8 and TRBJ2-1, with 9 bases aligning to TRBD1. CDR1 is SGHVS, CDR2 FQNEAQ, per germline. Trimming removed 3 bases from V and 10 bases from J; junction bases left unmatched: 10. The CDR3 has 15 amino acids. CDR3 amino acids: CASSFTGTGLGEQFF. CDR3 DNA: TGTGCCAGCAGCTTCACCGGGACAGGGTTAGGCGAGCAGTTCTTC.

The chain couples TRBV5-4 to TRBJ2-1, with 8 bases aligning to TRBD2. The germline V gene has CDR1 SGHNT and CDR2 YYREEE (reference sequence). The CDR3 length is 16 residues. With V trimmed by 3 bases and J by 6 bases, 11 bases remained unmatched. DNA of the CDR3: TGTGCCAGCAGCTCTCACCAGCGGGGGCCTGCCAATGAGCAGTTCTTC. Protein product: CASSSHQRGPANEQFF.

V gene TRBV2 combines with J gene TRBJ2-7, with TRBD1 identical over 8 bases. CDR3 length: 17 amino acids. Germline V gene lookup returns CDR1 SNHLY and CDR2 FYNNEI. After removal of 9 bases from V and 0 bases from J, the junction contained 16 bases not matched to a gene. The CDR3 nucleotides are TGTGCCAGTTGGGACAGGTCCCGCGAACACACCTCCTACGAGCAGTACTTC. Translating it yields CASWDRSREHTSYEQYF.

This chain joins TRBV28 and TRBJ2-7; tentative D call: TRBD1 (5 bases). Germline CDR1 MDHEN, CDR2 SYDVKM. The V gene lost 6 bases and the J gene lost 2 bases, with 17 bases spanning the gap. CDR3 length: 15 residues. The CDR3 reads CASSVGALKPYEQYV. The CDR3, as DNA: TGTGCCAGCAGCGTAGGGGCTCTTAAGCCCTACGAGCAGTACGTC.

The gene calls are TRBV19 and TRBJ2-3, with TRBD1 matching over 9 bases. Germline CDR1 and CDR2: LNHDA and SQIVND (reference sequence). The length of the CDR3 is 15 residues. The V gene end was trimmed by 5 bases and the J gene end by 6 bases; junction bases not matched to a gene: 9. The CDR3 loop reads CASSSDRGAYDTQYF. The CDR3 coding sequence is TGTGCCAGTAGTTCTGACAGGGGGGCTTATGATACGCAGTATTTT.

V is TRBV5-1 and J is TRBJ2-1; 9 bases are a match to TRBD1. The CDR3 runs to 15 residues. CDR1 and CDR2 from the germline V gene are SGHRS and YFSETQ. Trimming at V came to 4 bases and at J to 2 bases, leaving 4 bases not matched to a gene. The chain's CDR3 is CASSRGDRAYNEQFF. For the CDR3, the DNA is TGCGCCAGCAGCCGGGGGGACAGGGCCTACAATGAGCAGTTCTTC. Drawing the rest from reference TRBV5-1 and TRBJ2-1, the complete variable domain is KAGVTQTPRYLIKTRGQQVTLSCSPISGHRSVSWYQQTPGQGLQFLFEYFSETQRNKGNFPGRFSGRQFSNSRSEMNVSTLELGDSALYLCASSRGDRAYNEQFFGPGTRLTVL.

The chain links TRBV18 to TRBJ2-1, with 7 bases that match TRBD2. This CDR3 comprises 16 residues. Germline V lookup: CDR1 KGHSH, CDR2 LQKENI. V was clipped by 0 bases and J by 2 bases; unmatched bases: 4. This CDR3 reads CASSPPGGSAYNEQFF. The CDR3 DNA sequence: TGTGCCAGCTCACCACCGGGGGGGAGCGCCTACAATGAGCAGTTCTTC.

DNA of the CDR3: TGCAGCGTCAAAAAAGGGGCGACTTATATGAACACTGAAGCTTTCTTT. It translates to CSVKKGATYMNTEAFF. The chain joins TRBV29-1 to TRBJ1-1, with D possibly TRBD1 on 5 matching bases. Trimming stripped 6 bases from V and 0 bases from J, with 20 bases between. The germline V gene encodes CDR1 SQVTM and CDR2 ANQGSEA. This CDR3 is 16 amino acids long.

CDR3 nucleotides: TGCGCCAGCAGCCTAATTTGGACTAGCGGGGGGGTCTACGAGCAGTACTTC. It codes for CASSLIWTSGGVYEQYF. The V call is TRBV4-1, the J call TRBJ2-7; 15 bases align to TRBD2. The CDR3 consists of 17 residues. V lost 4 bases to trimming and J lost 3 bases; unmatched junction nucleotides: 7. The V gene's germline CDR1 is MGHRA and CDR2 YSYEKL.